Here is one T cell receptor (beta chain) with its context. Its antigen is currently unknown. Time point here: blood 2 weeks post-SBRT. Documented treatment: 15 Gy SBRT to primary tumor, nephrectomy 4 weeks later. Serial blood draws occurred at baseline and 2 and 4 weeks post-SBRT. Per the germline V gene, CDR1 is MNHNY and CDR2 is SVGAGI (reference sequence). The CDR3 is 15 amino acids. V was trimmed by 2 bases and J by 4 bases, leaving 14 bases between them. Assay: immunoSEQ multiplex PCR; the TCRdb copy retains only in-frame clones and omits some. The table has about 120,000 clones, roughly four fifths seen once. This sample is part of a study of radiation and T cells in renal cell carcinoma. Study-wide findings and caveats: Without pretreatment biopsies, baseline tumor clonotype presence was undetermined.

The V and J genes are TRBV6-6 and TRBJ1-1, with a weak D call TRBD1 (5 bases). The sample consisted of blood, taken from a patient whose treatment included radiotherapy and nephrectomy. The receptor was isolated from an older woman with renal cell carcinoma. The CDR3 DNA reads as TGTGCCAGCAGTTACGCCCAGGGTTTTGGCACTGAAGCTTTCTTT. It encodes CASSYAQGFGTEAFF.